This T cell receptor beta chain is from a study of read filtering for tumor transcriptome and immune sequencing. The overall study: Among patients, 17 were male and some 15 female, aged 47 to 80 (mean about 72). Findings and limits, study-wide: Correlation between methods rose after single-read clonotypes were removed.

The length of the CDR3 is 14 residues. From germline, CDR1 is SGHTA and CDR2 FQGNSA. Trimming stripped 4 bases from V and 3 bases from J, with 9 bases between. This clonotype was seen many times. Its target is unknown. The library was built from 400 ng RNA with molecular barcoded adaptors for alpha/delta and beta/gamma chains. TCRdb reanalysed the reads using MiXCR and keeps one entry per CDR3 protein. This table holds about 62,000 distinct CDR3 sequences, around 19% found once. This sequence originates from a donor at least 40 years old with multiple myeloma. Sequences were obtained from a population of CD138-negative cells sorted from bone marrow. This chain uses TRBV7-2 with TRBJ2-2; D not resolved. The CDR3 DNA follows: TGTGCCAGCAGCTCCCGTAGTGACACCGGGGAGCTGTTTTTT. Translated: CASSSRSDTGELFF.